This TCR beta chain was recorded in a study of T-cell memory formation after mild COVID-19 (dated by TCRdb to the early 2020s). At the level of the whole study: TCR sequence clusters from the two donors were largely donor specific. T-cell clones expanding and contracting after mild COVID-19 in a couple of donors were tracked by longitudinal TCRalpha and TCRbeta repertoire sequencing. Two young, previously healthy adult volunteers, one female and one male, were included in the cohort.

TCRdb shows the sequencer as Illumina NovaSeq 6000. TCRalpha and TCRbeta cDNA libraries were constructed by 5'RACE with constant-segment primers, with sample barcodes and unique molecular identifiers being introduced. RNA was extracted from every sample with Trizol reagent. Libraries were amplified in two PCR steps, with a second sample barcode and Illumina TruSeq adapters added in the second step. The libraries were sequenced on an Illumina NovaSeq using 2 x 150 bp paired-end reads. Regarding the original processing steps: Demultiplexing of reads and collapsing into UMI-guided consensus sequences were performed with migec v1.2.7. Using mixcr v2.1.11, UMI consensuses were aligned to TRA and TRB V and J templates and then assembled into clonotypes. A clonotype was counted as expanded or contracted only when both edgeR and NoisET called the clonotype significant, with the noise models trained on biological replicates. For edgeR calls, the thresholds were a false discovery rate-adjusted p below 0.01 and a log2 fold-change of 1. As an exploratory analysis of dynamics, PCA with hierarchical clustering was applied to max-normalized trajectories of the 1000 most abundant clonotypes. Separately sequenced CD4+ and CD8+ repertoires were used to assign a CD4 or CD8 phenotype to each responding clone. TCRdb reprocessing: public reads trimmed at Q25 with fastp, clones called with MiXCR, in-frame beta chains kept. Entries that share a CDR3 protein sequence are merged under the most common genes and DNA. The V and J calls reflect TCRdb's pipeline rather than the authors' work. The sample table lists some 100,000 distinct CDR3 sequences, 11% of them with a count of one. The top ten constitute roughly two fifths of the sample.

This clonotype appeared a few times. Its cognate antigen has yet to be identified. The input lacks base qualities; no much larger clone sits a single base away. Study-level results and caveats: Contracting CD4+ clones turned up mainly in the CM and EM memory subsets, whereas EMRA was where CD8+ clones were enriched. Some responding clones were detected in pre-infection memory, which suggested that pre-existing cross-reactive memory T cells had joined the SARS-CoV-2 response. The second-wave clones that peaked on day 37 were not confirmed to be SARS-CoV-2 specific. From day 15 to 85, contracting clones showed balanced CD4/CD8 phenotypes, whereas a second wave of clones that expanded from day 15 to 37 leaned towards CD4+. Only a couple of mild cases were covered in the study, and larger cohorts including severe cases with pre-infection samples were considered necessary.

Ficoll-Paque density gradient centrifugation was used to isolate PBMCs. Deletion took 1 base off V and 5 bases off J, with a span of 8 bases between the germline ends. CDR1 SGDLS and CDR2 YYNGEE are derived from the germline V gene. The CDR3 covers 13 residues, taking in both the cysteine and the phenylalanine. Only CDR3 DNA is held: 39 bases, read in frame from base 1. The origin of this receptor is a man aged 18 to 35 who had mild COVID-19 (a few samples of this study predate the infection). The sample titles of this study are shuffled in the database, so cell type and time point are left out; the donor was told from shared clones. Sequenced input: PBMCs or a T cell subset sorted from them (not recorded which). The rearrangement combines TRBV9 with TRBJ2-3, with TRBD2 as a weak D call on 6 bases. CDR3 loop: CASSVSGEDTQYF. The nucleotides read TGTGCCAGCAGCGTATCGGGGGAAGATACGCAGTATTTT.